A selection of T cell receptor beta chains follows, all from one sample in a study of blood T cell repertoires in COVID-19. Method: immunoSEQ multiplex PCR; TCRdb's copy keeps in-frame clones and lacks some. The data show 150,000 to 200,000 clones, with about four fifths seen just once and 3% to 4% held by the top ten. Sequenced: PBMCs or T cells enriched from blood (not recorded which). These receptors were collected from a woman in her fifties or sixties who had recovered from COVID-19. CDR3s include the opening cysteine and the closing phenylalanine or tryptophan. The D gene is left open where the match is weak. Rows may omit the clone size; those that give it use once, few, many or a size class.

>TRBJ1-2|.|TRBD1|TRBV5-8
CASGQGKSYGYTF
TGTGCCAGTGGACAGGGGAAGAGCTATGGCTACACCTTC
>TRBJ1-1|.|TRBD1|TRBV11-2
CASSLVFSGGKTEAFF
TGTGCCAGCAGCTTAGTCTTTTCAGGGGGAAAAACTGAAGCTTTCTTT
>TRBJ1-6|few|.|TRBV7-6
CASTSLGSGNSPLHF
TGTGCCAGCACCTCGTTAGGGTCGGGGAATTCACCCCTCCACTTT
>TRBJ1-1|.|.|TRBV2
CASSTAPGTEAFF
TGTGCCAGTTCGACTGCCCCCGGCACTGAAGCTTTCTTT
>TRBJ1-6|.|TRBD1|TRBV18
CASSAMQGANSPLHF
TGTGCCAGCTCAGCCATGCAGGGGGCGAATTCACCCCTCCACTTT
>TRBJ1-1|.|.|TRBV11-2
CASSLKQIMNTEAFF
TGTGCCAGCAGCTTAAAACAGATTATGAACACTGAAGCTTTCTTT
>TRBJ1-2|few|.|TRBV19
CASSIGRRTPYGYTF
TGTGCCAGTAGTATAGGTCGCAGAACCCCTTATGGCTACACCTTC
>TRBJ1-6|many|TRBD1|TRBV19
CASRDRDSPLHF
TGTGCCAGTAGAGACAGGGACTCACCCCTCCACTTT
>TRBJ2-4|.|.|TRBV18
CASSPPGTKNIQYF
TGTGCCAGCTCACCACCCGGGACCAAAAACATTCAGTACTTC
>TRBJ1-5|.|TRBD1|TRBV18
CASSGQGGGQPQHF
TGTGCCAGCTCTGGACAGGGAGGGGGTCAGCCCCAGCATTTT
>TRBJ1-1|.|.|TRBV30
CAWSVDSDTEAFF
TGTGCCTGGAGTGTTGATAGCGACACTGAAGCTTTCTTT
>TRBJ1-2|.|.|TRBV5-1
CASSLAYGGSDGYTF
TGCGCCAGCAGCTTGGCCTATGGGGGGTCGGATGGCTACACCTTC
>TRBJ1-1|.|.|TRBV7-9
CASSLQGNTEAFF
TGTGCCAGCAGCTTACAGGGAAACACTGAAGCTTTCTTT
>TRBJ2-7|.|TRBD2|TRBV30
CAWSRDLAGGPHEQYF
TGTGCCTGGAGTAGGGACTTGGCGGGGGGGCCCCACGAGCAGTACTTC
>TRBJ1-2|.|.|TRBV27
CASSSPGKYGYTF
TGTGCCAGCAGTTCGCCAGGGAAGTATGGCTACACCTTC
>TRBJ2-3|.|TRBD2|TRBV9
CASSVGLAGGDTQYF
TGTGCCAGCAGCGTAGGGCTAGCGGGGGGGGATACGCAGTATTTT
>TRBJ2-1|few|TRBD1|TRBV14
CASSRGSRTGVDNEQFF
TGTGCCAGCAGCCGGGGAAGTAGGACAGGGGTTGACAATGAGCAGTTCTTC
>TRBJ2-1|.|TRBD2|TRBV19
CASSPLAGGGNEQFF
TGTGCCAGTAGTCCACTAGCGGGGGGGGGCAATGAGCAGTTCTTC
>TRBJ2-3|.|TRBD2|TRBV9
CASSPRTSGLTDTQYF
TGTGCCAGCAGCCCCCGGACTAGCGGACTCACAGATACGCAGTATTTT
>TRBJ2-3|.|.|TRBV4-2
CASSQEGRLADTQYF
TGTGCCAGCAGCCAAGAGGGTCGACTAGCAGATACGCAGTATTTT
>TRBJ1-2|.|.|TRBV7-2
CASSSDSNYGYTF
TGTGCCAGCAGCTCGGACAGCAACTATGGCTACACCTTC
>TRBJ2-7|.|TRBD1|TRBV6-5
CASSYGTGFDEQYF
TGTGCCAGCAGTTATGGGACAGGGTTCGACGAGCAGTACTTC
>TRBJ2-1|.|.|TRBV19
CASSIQLNEQFF
TGTGCCAGTAGTATCCAACTCAATGAGCAGTTCTTC
>TRBJ1-2|.|TRBD1|TRBV7-2
CASSRTGNYGYTF
TGTGCCAGCAGCCGGACAGGGAACTATGGCTACACCTTC
>TRBJ1-5|.|.|TRBV18
CASSPSWGGQPQHF
TGTGCCAGCTCACCATCTTGGGGAGGTCAGCCCCAGCATTTT
>TRBJ2-6|once|.|TRBV27
CASRSRGGGMAGANVLTF
TGTGCCAGCAGATCTCGTGGCGGCGGGATGGCTGGGGCCAACGTCCTGACTTTC
>TRBJ1-5|.|TRBD1|TRBV2
CASRRTGQANQPQHF
TGTGCCAGCAGGCGTACGGGACAGGCCAATCAGCCCCAGCATTTT
>TRBJ1-2|.|.|TRBV7-8
CASSGLGGWSGYTF
TGTGCCAGCAGCGGACTAGGAGGGTGGAGTGGCTACACCTTC
>TRBJ2-1|once|.|TRBV11-2
CASSLGFTGSYNEQFF
TGTGCCAGCAGCTTAGGTTTTACAGGGTCCTACAATGAGCAGTTCTTC
>TRBJ1-6|.|.|TRBV18
CASSPGGDSYNSPLHF
TGTGCCAGCTCACCGGGGGGTGACTCCTATAATTCACCCCTCCACTTT
>TRBJ2-3|.|TRBD2|TRBV5-1
CASSLGRTSGSSTDTQYF
TGCGCCAGCAGCTTGGGTAGGACTAGCGGGAGTAGCACAGATACGCAGTATTTT
>TRBJ1-5|.|.|TRBV7-9
CASSSLLQFQPQHF
TGTGCCAGCAGCTCCCTTTTACAGTTTCAGCCCCAGCATTTT
>TRBJ1-4|.|.|TRBV14
CASSHLNEKLFF
TGTGCCAGCAGCCACCTTAATGAAAAACTGTTTTTT
>TRBJ1-3|once|.|TRBV7-9
CASSTQGTGNTIYF
TGTGCCAGCAGCACTCAGGGAACTGGAAACACCATATATTTT
>TRBJ2-7|.|.|TRBV5-6
CASSSATYEQYF
TGTGCCAGCAGCTCGGCGACTTACGAGCAGTACTTC
>TRBJ1-2|.|TRBD1|TRBV18
CASSGGTGQNGYTF
TGTGCCAGCTCGGGCGGGACAGGGCAAAATGGCTACACCTTC
>TRBJ1-2|.|.|TRBV7-2
CASSPRQSSITIYTF
TGTGCCAGCAGCCCACGGCAAAGTTCTATTACTATCTACACCTTC
>TRBJ2-7|.|TRBD1|TRBV5-1
CASSPGGTGGYEQYF
TGCGCCAGCAGCCCCGGAGGGACAGGGGGCTACGAGCAGTACTTC
>TRBJ2-3|.|.|TRBV30
CAWRSSGTDTQYF
TGTGCCTGGAGATCTAGCGGCACAGATACGCAGTATTTT
>TRBJ1-2|.|.|TRBV27
CASRAPNYGYTF
TGTGCCAGCAGGGCTCCGAACTATGGCTACACCTTC
>TRBJ2-7|once|.|TRBV10-3
CAISDGGPSYEQYF
TGTGCCATCAGTGACGGAGGGCCCTCCTACGAGCAGTACTTC
>TRBJ1-5|.|.|TRBV4-1
CASSHGPGQPQHF
TGCGCCAGCAGCCACGGTCCAGGTCAGCCCCAGCATTTT
>TRBJ2-5|.|.|TRBV29-1
CSVGRSGGRETQYF
TGCAGCGTCGGACGGTCGGGGGGCCGAGAGACCCAGTACTTC
>TRBJ1-1|.|.|TRBV30
CAWSVSGLGFF
TGTGCCTGGAGTGTATCAGGGCTGGGTTTCTTT
>TRBJ2-7|few|TRBD2|TRBV3-1/TRBV3-2
CASSQEWGTTSYEQYF
TGTGCCAGCAGCCAAGAGTGGGGGACTACCTCCTACGAGCAGTACTTC
>TRBJ1-1|.|.|TRBV10-3
CAIRMTENTEAFF
TGTGCCATCAGAATGACAGAGAACACTGAAGCTTTCTTT
>TRBJ1-3|.|TRBD1|TRBV5-8
CASSTDRGPAGNTIYF
TGTGCCAGCAGCACGGACAGGGGGCCAGCTGGAAACACCATATATTTT
>TRBJ2-7|.|.|TRBV10-2
CASSEHRVPYEQYF
TGCGCCAGCAGTGAGCACAGGGTCCCTTACGAGCAGTACTTC
>TRBJ2-7|once|.|TRBV18
CASSPERRGRRYF
TGTGCCAGCTCACCAGAGCGGAGGGGTCGGCGGTACTTC
>TRBJ1-3|.|.|TRBV29-1
CSVERGARGGSGNTIYF
TGCAGCGTTGAAAGAGGGGCCAGGGGCGGCTCTGGAAACACCATATATTTT
>TRBJ1-6|.|.|TRBV6-5
CASPGSPLHF
TGTGCCAGCCCGGGGTCACCCCTCCACTTT
>TRBJ1-1|.|.|TRBV6-5
CASSYSIQGNTEAFF
TGTGCCAGCAGTTACTCGATCCAGGGTAACACTGAAGCTTTCTTT
>TRBJ1-2|.|.|TRBV19
CASSIGQQRGYTF
TGTGCCAGTAGTATAGGTCAACAGAGAGGCTACACCTTC
>TRBJ2-7|.|TRBD2|TRBV27
CASSLGRGGEQYF
TGTGCCAGCAGCCTAGGGCGGGGGGGCGAGCAGTACTTC